This T cell receptor beta chain emerged from a study of T cells after yellow fever vaccination. Background on the study: The authors prepared low-cell-number fractions using SMART-Seq v4 Ultra Low Input.

This clonotype appeared many times. TCRdb itself ran the 5' RACE reads through MiXCR, one entry per CDR3 protein. The table lists hundreds of thousands of distinct CDR3 sequences, roughly an eighth of them singletons. The CDR3 extends over 13 amino acids. Germline V gene sequence: CDR1 SGHDT, CDR2 YYEEEE. Trimming removed 1 base at V and 2 bases at J, with 7 bases between. Here the sequenced sample was PBMCs, taken on the day of the yellow fever booster vaccination. V and J are TRBV5-6 and TRBJ2-7; D uncertain. The TCR sequence derives from a man aged 25-40 years who received the YFV17D yellow fever vaccine. CDR3: CASSLSETYEQYF. Here the CDR3 DNA reads TGTGCCAGCAGCTTGTCTGAAACCTACGAGCAGTACTTC.